These T cell receptor beta chains were read from a single sample in a study of blood T cell repertoires in COVID-19. Only in-frame clones appear in the TCRdb table, and some are missing; sequencing was by immunoSEQ multiplex PCR. In the table there are some 250,000 clones, around 86% of which are singletons. The source material was peripheral blood. These receptors were obtained from a woman aged 55-70 years with active or convalescent COVID-19. The CDR3 runs from the conserved cysteine through the conserved F or W. Fields, in order: D gene, V gene, clone size, J gene, CDR3 DNA, CDR3 protein. The D gene is left open where the match is weak. The listing skips clone size in some rows; elsewhere it reads once, few, many or a size class.

NA	TRBV2	NA	TRBJ1-2	TGTGCCAGCAGTGCCGGGACACCCCGGGGCTACACCTTC	CASSAGTPRGYTF
NA	TRBV7-3	NA	TRBJ1-1	TGTGCCAGCAGCCCCCTTCATCCCGGGGGGACTGAAGCTTTCTTT	CASSPLHPGGTEAFF
NA	TRBV27	NA	TRBJ1-5	TGTGCCAGCAGTATCAGGGTTGATCAGCCCCAGCATTTT	CASSIRVDQPQHF
NA	TRBV10-2	once	TRBJ1-2	TGCGCCAGCAGTGATTTTTTGAGACAGACAAACTATGGCTACACCTTC	CASSDFLRQTNYGYTF
NA	TRBV7-9	NA	TRBJ2-5	TGTGCCAGCAGCTCCCTTGAGACCCAGTACTTC	CASSSLETQYF
NA	TRBV5-6	NA	TRBJ1-3	TGTGCCAGCAGATACAGGGTAAATGGAAACACCATATATTTT	CASRYRVNGNTIYF
TRBD1	TRBV4-1	NA	TRBJ1-6	TGCGCCAGCAGCCCGGGACAGGCCAGCTCCTATAATTCACCCCTCCACTTT	CASSPGQASSYNSPLHF
TRBD2	TRBV12-3/TRBV12-4	NA	TRBJ2-3	TGTGCCAGCAGTTTAGAGCGGGTAGCGGGCCGGGATTTT	CASSLERVAGRDF
NA	TRBV25-1	NA	TRBJ1-1	TGTGCCAGCAGTTTTCGGGGTATGGGGATGAACACTGAAGCTTTCTTT	CASSFRGMGMNTEAFF
NA	TRBV6-5	NA	TRBJ1-1	TGTGCCAGCACCCAAGGGGGGGGCCGCGCTGAAGCTTTCTTT	CASTQGGGRAEAFF
TRBD1	TRBV5-1	NA	TRBJ1-1	TGCGCCAGCAGCTGGGGGACAGGGAGAACTGAAGCTTTCTTT	CASSWGTGRTEAFF
NA	TRBV7-9	NA	TRBJ1-2	TGTGCCAGCAGCTTACCTAGACCATCCGGTGGCTACACCTTC	CASSLPRPSGGYTF
NA	TRBV11-3	NA	TRBJ2-1	TGTGCCAGCAGCTTAGGGGACACGAGCTCCTACAATGAGCAGTTCTTC	CASSLGDTSSYNEQFF
NA	TRBV9	NA	TRBJ2-5	TGTGCCAGCAGCGTCCTCGGGAATGTTCAAGAGACCCAGTACTTC	CASSVLGNVQETQYF
TRBD1	TRBV18	few	TRBJ1-1	TGTGCCACCCGAGGGGACAGACCTTTGAACACTGAAGCTTTCTTT	CATRGDRPLNTEAFF
NA	TRBV7-9	NA	TRBJ1-2	TGTGCCAGCAGCTTAGGGGGCCAAGGTTTCGGTGGCTACACCTTC	CASSLGGQGFGGYTF
NA	TRBV7-3	NA	TRBJ2-3	TGTGCCAGCAGCCCCCGACAGGTAGATACGCAGTATTTT	CASSPRQVDTQYF
NA	TRBV4-3	NA	TRBJ1-1	TGCGCCAGCAGCCAGTCGAGGGTTAACACTGAAGCTTTCTTT	CASSQSRVNTEAFF
NA	TRBV7-8	NA	TRBJ2-7	TGTGCCAGCAGCTTTACCCGGTCGCACGAGCAGTACTTC	CASSFTRSHEQYF
TRBD1	TRBV28	NA	TRBJ2-3	TGTGCCAGCACCTCTGGACAGGGCACAGATACGCAGTATTTT	CASTSGQGTDTQYF
NA	TRBV18	NA	TRBJ2-7	TGTGCCAGCTCCCAACCTGCAGGCTACGAGCAGTACTTC	CASSQPAGYEQYF
NA	TRBV5-1	NA	TRBJ1-2	TGCGCCAGCAGCCGCCTGGGGGCGGGTGGCTACACCTTC	CASSRLGAGGYTF
NA	TRBV12-3/TRBV12-4	NA	TRBJ1-2	TGTGCCAGCAGTTGGGCAGGGAACTATGGCTACACCTTC	CASSWAGNYGYTF
TRBD1	TRBV6-6	NA	TRBJ1-2	TGTGCCAGCAGTACGACAACAGGGGATGGCTACACCTTC	CASSTTTGDGYTF
NA	TRBV6-1	NA	TRBJ1-1	TGTGCCAGCAGTGAACTACAGGGAGCGGACACTGAAGCTTTCTTT	CASSELQGADTEAFF
TRBD2	TRBV19	many	TRBJ2-7	TGTGCCAGTAGTATAGGCGCGCTAGCGGGGGACTCCTACGAGCAGTACTTC	CASSIGALAGDSYEQYF
NA	TRBV6-5	NA	TRBJ1-1	TGTGCCAGCAGTTACTCTATAGGGGGGGGCTGGTCTGAAGCTTTCTTT	CASSYSIGGGWSEAFF
TRBD1	TRBV7-8	NA	TRBJ1-5	TGTGCCAGCAGCCCAACACAGGGGTATCAGCCCCAGCATTTT	CASSPTQGYQPQHF
TRBD2	TRBV19	NA	TRBJ2-1	TGTGCCAGTAGTACCCGAACGGGGGGGCTCTACAATGAGCAGTTCTTC	CASSTRTGGLYNEQFF
NA	TRBV28	NA	TRBJ2-3	TGTGCCAGCAGTTTACCTGGGGGCCTAGGGACAGATACGCAGTATTTT	CASSLPGGLGTDTQYF
TRBD1	TRBV5-1	NA	TRBJ2-3	TGCGCCAGTCAAACAGGGGGCCCCAGCACAGATACGCAGTATTTT	CASQTGGPSTDTQYF
NA	TRBV2	NA	TRBJ2-3	TGTGCCAGCAGTGACGGGGGGCGGGCAGATACGCAGTATTTT	CASSDGGRADTQYF
NA	TRBV7-2	few	TRBJ1-6	TGTGCCAGCAGCTTAGGGGCAGGGTCTCTAGGGTCACCCCTCCACTTT	CASSLGAGSLGSPLHF
TRBD2	TRBV5-1	NA	TRBJ2-3	TGCGCCAGCAGCCTCCTGGGAGCGGGGGAGGTCGCAGATACGCAGTATTTT	CASSLLGAGEVADTQYF
NA	TRBV6-1	NA	TRBJ1-1	TGTGCCAGCAGTGAATGGGGACAAAAAGCTTTCTTT	CASSEWGQKAFF
NA	TRBV9	NA	TRBJ1-3	TGTGCCAGCAGCGTAGAAGGGAGGAACACCATATATTTT	CASSVEGRNTIYF
TRBD2	TRBV20-1	NA	TRBJ2-1	TGCAGTGCTGTCGAGCGGGGGGAGCAGTTCTTC	CSAVERGEQFF
TRBD2	TRBV6-2/TRBV6-3	NA	TRBJ2-2	TGTGCCAGCAGTTACTCGGCTAGCGGGGGGTTCAACACCGGGGAGCTGTTTTTT	CASSYSASGGFNTGELFF
NA	TRBV6-6	NA	TRBJ1-1	TGTGCCAGCAGCCCCCCGGGTCCGAACACTGAAGCTTTCTTT	CASSPPGPNTEAFF
TRBD1	TRBV19	once	TRBJ2-1	TGTGCCAGTGGGACAGGGGCCTACAATGAGCAGTTCTTC	CASGTGAYNEQFF
NA	TRBV5-5	once	TRBJ1-1	TGTGCCAGCAGCCCCAGGGGAGCCGGGAACACTGAAGCTTTCTTT	CASSPRGAGNTEAFF
NA	TRBV18	NA	TRBJ1-1	TGTGCCAGCTCACCACGGGACACCCTCAACACTGAAGCTTTCTTT	CASSPRDTLNTEAFF
NA	TRBV19	few	TRBJ1-2	TGTGCCAGTAGTGGAGAGGGCCTGGGTCACTATGGCTACACCTTC	CASSGEGLGHYGYTF
NA	TRBV19	NA	TRBJ1-2	TGTGCCATCCAAGAGTATTCATCGGGTGGCTACACCTTC	CAIQEYSSGGYTF
NA	TRBV29-1	NA	TRBJ2-5	TGCAGCGCCCTAGGGGGTCCCCAAGAGACCCAGTACTTC	CSALGGPQETQYF
NA	TRBV28	NA	TRBJ1-5	TGTGCCAGCACCCTACAACAGGTTGGCAATCAGCCCCAGCATTTT	CASTLQQVGNQPQHF
NA	TRBV11-3	NA	TRBJ1-1	TGTGCCAGCAGCCCCGGAACCGCAGGGAAATCTGAGGCTTTCTTT	CASSPGTAGKSEAFF
NA	TRBV7-9	NA	TRBJ2-3	TGTGCCAGCAGCTTAGAATACAGGGTAATAGGGGATACGCAGTATTTT	CASSLEYRVIGDTQYF
NA	TRBV5-1	many	TRBJ2-1	TGCGCCAGCAGCTTGGGACGGGGTTTCAGCAATGAGCAGTTCTTC	CASSLGRGFSNEQFF
NA	TRBV7-8	NA	TRBJ2-2	TGTGCCAGCAGCCCGACCGGGGAGCTGTTTTTT	CASSPTGELFF
NA	TRBV19	NA	TRBJ2-1	TGTGCCAGTAGTCGCGGGGAGGCGTCCTACAATGAGCAGTTCTTC	CASSRGEASYNEQFF
NA	TRBV11-2	NA	TRBJ1-2	TGTGCCAGCAGCTTAGGCAGGGATGGCTACACCTTC	CASSLGRDGYTF
TRBD2	TRBV19	NA	TRBJ2-1	TGTGCCAGTAGTCCCACTAGCGGGGGAGCTCGCCTTTACAATGAGCAGTTCTTC	CASSPTSGGARLYNEQFF